The sequence of this T cell receptor beta chain was determined in a study of radiotherapy plus CTLA-4 blockade in lung cancer. Study overall: Objective responses arose in 18% of patients, and over 25% experienced disease control.

As regards this clone: Its target is unknown.

Germline V CDR1 and CDR2: KGHSH, LQKENI. CDR3 length: 13 residues. Trimming took 2 bases from V and 9 from J, leaving 11 bases between them. Libraries were prepared by immunoSEQ multiplex PCR; TCRdb keeps only in-frame clonotypes and omits some of them. This repertoire shows around 95,000 clones, approximately 83% found once; its top ten account for around 0.8%. Notes on the study in general: The best prediction of response reportedly came from early blood T cell clone dynamics, with interferon-beta. Blood TCR clones of tumor origin expanded after radiotherapy plus ipilimumab.

Alongside CTLA-4 blockade with ipilimumab, patients with chemo-refractory metastatic non-small-cell lung cancer received focal radiation. Material: peripheral blood, obtained from a patient treated with radiotherapy plus ipilimumab. This rearrangement joins TRBV18 to TRBJ2-1; a possible D gene is TRBD1 (6 bases). The clonotype was recovered from a human donor with non-small cell lung cancer who had stable disease on radiotherapy plus ipilimumab. The CDR3: CASSPLFRGEQFF. The CDR3 coding sequence is TGTGCCAGCTCACCATTGTTCAGGGGTGAGCAGTTCTTC. Variable domain in full (rest from reference TRBV18 and TRBJ2-1): NAGVMQNPRHLVRRRGQEARLRCSPMKGHSHVYWYRQLPEEGLKFMVYLQKENIIDESGMPKERFSAEFPKEGPSILRIQQVVRGDSAAYFCASSPLFRGEQFFGPGTRLTVL.